This is a list of T cell receptor beta chains from one sample in a study of cytomegalovirus exposure and HLA in healthy donors. Using immunoSEQ multiplex PCR, the repertoire was profiled, and TCRdb retains in-frame clones only, with some absent. Among about 160,000 clones listed, roughly 80% were seen once. Sequencing was done on a sample of PBMCs. Receptors were obtained from a man aged 25-45 years in good health and CMV-seronegative. Each CDR3 is given with its conserved first and last residue. Fields, in order: clone size, J gene, V gene, D gene, CDR3 protein, CDR3 DNA. The D gene is left open where the match is weak. Expanded clones get a size class; other rows say once, few or many, or leave the size out.

clone size: -
J gene: TRBJ1-1
V gene: TRBV19
D gene: -
CDR3 protein: CASKDSLNTEAFF
CDR3 DNA: TGTGCCAGTAAGGACAGCTTGAACACTGAAGCTTTCTTT

clone size: -
J gene: TRBJ2-2
V gene: TRBV29-1
D gene: TRBD1
CDR3 protein: CSAMGQRTTGELFF
CDR3 DNA: TGCAGCGCCATGGGACAGCGGACCACCGGGGAGCTGTTTTTT

clone size: -
J gene: TRBJ2-1
V gene: TRBV6-6
D gene: TRBD1
CDR3 protein: CASSYSWDRAYNEQFF
CDR3 DNA: TGTGCCAGCAGTTACTCCTGGGACAGGGCCTACAATGAGCAGTTCTTC

clone size: -
J gene: TRBJ1-3
V gene: TRBV19
D gene: TRBD1
CDR3 protein: CASSPTGAGNTIYF
CDR3 DNA: TGTGCCAGTAGCCCGACAGGGGCTGGAAACACCATATATTTT

clone size: once
J gene: TRBJ2-1
V gene: TRBV13
D gene: TRBD1
CDR3 protein: CASSPEDRAGNEQFF
CDR3 DNA: TGTGCCAGCAGCCCTGAAGACAGGGCTGGGAATGAGCAGTTCTTC

clone size: -
J gene: TRBJ2-4
V gene: TRBV4-1
D gene: TRBD1
CDR3 protein: CASRETGEVNIQYF
CDR3 DNA: TGCGCCAGCAGAGAGACAGGGGAGGTGAACATTCAGTACTTC

clone size: -
J gene: TRBJ2-7
V gene: TRBV18
D gene: -
CDR3 protein: CASSPRNIRTNEQYF
CDR3 DNA: TGTGCCAGCTCACCAAGAAACATAAGAACTAACGAGCAGTACTTC

clone size: once
J gene: TRBJ2-1
V gene: TRBV30
D gene: -
CDR3 protein: CAWRQGFEDEQFF
CDR3 DNA: TGTGCCTGGAGGCAGGGTTTTGAGGATGAGCAGTTCTTC

clone size: -
J gene: TRBJ1-6
V gene: TRBV10-3
D gene: -
CDR3 protein: CAIKGQTNSPLHF
CDR3 DNA: TGTGCCATCAAAGGACAGACCAATTCACCCCTCCACTTT

clone size: -
J gene: TRBJ1-5
V gene: TRBV7-2
D gene: TRBD1
CDR3 protein: CASSLARGGKPQHF
CDR3 DNA: TGTGCCAGCAGCTTAGCGCGAGGGGGCAAGCCCCAGCATTTT

clone size: -
J gene: TRBJ2-1
V gene: TRBV7-2
D gene: TRBD2
CDR3 protein: CASSIIAGVSYNEQFF
CDR3 DNA: TGTGCCAGCAGCATTATAGCGGGAGTCTCCTACAATGAGCAGTTCTTC

clone size: -
J gene: TRBJ2-7
V gene: TRBV30
D gene: -
CDR3 protein: CAWIRDSGEQYF
CDR3 DNA: TGTGCCTGGATTAGAGACTCGGGCGAGCAGTACTTC

clone size: -
J gene: TRBJ2-1
V gene: TRBV11-3
D gene: TRBD2
CDR3 protein: CASSLGAGGLDEQFF
CDR3 DNA: TGTGCCAGCAGCTTAGGAGCGGGGGGGCTAGATGAGCAGTTCTTC

clone size: -
J gene: TRBJ2-7
V gene: TRBV7-9
D gene: TRBD1
CDR3 protein: CASSLWDRAPYEQYF
CDR3 DNA: TGTGCCAGCAGCTTATGGGACAGGGCTCCCTACGAGCAGTACTTC

clone size: -
J gene: TRBJ2-1
V gene: TRBV6-5
D gene: -
CDR3 protein: CASSFEAGKFYNEQFF
CDR3 DNA: TGTGCCAGCAGTTTCGAGGCGGGGAAATTCTACAATGAGCAGTTCTTC

clone size: -
J gene: TRBJ1-2
V gene: TRBV7-9
D gene: -
CDR3 protein: CASSSAPTKGYTF
CDR3 DNA: TGTGCCAGCAGTAGTGCCCCTACTAAAGGCTACACCTTC

clone size: -
J gene: TRBJ1-5
V gene: TRBV15
D gene: -
CDR3 protein: CATSREQGSNQPQHF
CDR3 DNA: TGTGCCACCAGCAGAGAACAGGGTAGTAATCAGCCCCAGCATTTT

clone size: -
J gene: TRBJ2-7
V gene: TRBV7-9
D gene: TRBD1
CDR3 protein: CASSLRQGEQYF
CDR3 DNA: TGTGCCAGCAGCTTACGACAGGGGGAGCAGTACTTC

clone size: few
J gene: TRBJ2-7
V gene: TRBV15
D gene: -
CDR3 protein: CATSREKGAAYEQYF
CDR3 DNA: TGTGCCACCAGCAGAGAGAAAGGGGCGGCCTACGAGCAGTACTTC

clone size: -
J gene: TRBJ2-7
V gene: TRBV6-5
D gene: -
CDR3 protein: CASTGSGSYEQYF
CDR3 DNA: TGTGCCAGCACCGGCTCAGGGTCTTACGAGCAGTACTTC

clone size: -
J gene: TRBJ1-2
V gene: TRBV27
D gene: -
CDR3 protein: CASKRGNYGYTF
CDR3 DNA: TGTGCCAGCAAGAGGGGGAACTATGGCTACACCTTC

clone size: -
J gene: TRBJ2-5
V gene: TRBV5-4
D gene: -
CDR3 protein: CASSPPGGAWETQYF
CDR3 DNA: TGTGCCAGCAGCCCACCCGGGGGTGCATGGGAGACCCAGTACTTC

clone size: -
J gene: TRBJ2-7
V gene: TRBV9
D gene: -
CDR3 protein: CASSVSGSAYEQYF
CDR3 DNA: TGTGCCAGCAGCGTTAGCGGTTCTGCCTACGAGCAGTACTTC

clone size: few
J gene: TRBJ1-2
V gene: TRBV21-1
D gene: -
CDR3 protein: CASSKDDSFSTF
CDR3 DNA: TGTGCCAGCAGCAAAGATGACAGCTTCTCCACCTTC

clone size: -
J gene: TRBJ1-5
V gene: TRBV5-1
D gene: -
CDR3 protein: CASSLDGGMSNQPQHF
CDR3 DNA: TGCGCCAGCAGCTTGGATGGGGGGATGAGCAATCAGCCCCAGCATTTT

clone size: -
J gene: TRBJ1-2
V gene: TRBV25-1
D gene: TRBD1
CDR3 protein: CASSGWRQGASGYTF
CDR3 DNA: TGTGCCAGCAGTGGTTGGAGACAGGGGGCTAGCGGCTACACCTTC

clone size: few
J gene: TRBJ1-2
V gene: TRBV9
D gene: -
CDR3 protein: CASSVGDSREDNYGYTF
CDR3 DNA: TGTGCCAGCAGCGTAGGCGACAGCCGGGAGGATAACTATGGCTACACCTTC

clone size: -
J gene: TRBJ2-1
V gene: TRBV6-5
D gene: TRBD2
CDR3 protein: CASSYRGGGRADEQFF
CDR3 DNA: TGTGCCAGCAGTTATCGAGGAGGCGGGAGGGCCGATGAGCAGTTCTTC

clone size: -
J gene: TRBJ1-6
V gene: TRBV5-1
D gene: TRBD1
CDR3 protein: CASSLEGQGTGSNSPLHF
CDR3 DNA: TGCGCCAGCAGCTTGGAGGGTCAGGGGACAGGCTCTAATTCACCCCTCCACTTT

clone size: -
J gene: TRBJ2-7
V gene: TRBV10-3
D gene: TRBD1
CDR3 protein: CAISDSGTDEQYF
CDR3 DNA: TGTGCCATCAGTGATTCTGGGACAGACGAGCAGTACTTC

clone size: -
J gene: TRBJ2-1
V gene: TRBV25-1
D gene: TRBD1
CDR3 protein: CASRYDRGPYNEQFF
CDR3 DNA: TGTGCCAGCAGGTACGACAGGGGCCCTTACAATGAGCAGTTCTTC

clone size: few
J gene: TRBJ2-7
V gene: TRBV28
D gene: -
CDR3 protein: CASSLTGTALEQYF
CDR3 DNA: TGTGCCAGCAGTCTTACTGGGACTGCCCTCGAGCAGTACTTC

clone size: -
J gene: TRBJ2-7
V gene: TRBV5-1
D gene: -
CDR3 protein: CASQDRRASEQYF
CDR3 DNA: TGCGCCAGCCAGGATAGGAGGGCGAGCGAGCAGTACTTC

clone size: -
J gene: TRBJ2-7
V gene: TRBV27
D gene: TRBD1
CDR3 protein: CASSRTGVVTYEQYF
CDR3 DNA: TGTGCCAGCAGTCGTACAGGGGTCGTCACCTACGAGCAGTACTTC

clone size: once
J gene: TRBJ1-1
V gene: TRBV19
D gene: TRBD1
CDR3 protein: CASSTRGAGQGRGSTEAFF
CDR3 DNA: TGTGCCAGTAGTACACGAGGAGCGGGACAGGGAAGAGGGAGCACTGAAGCTTTCTTT

clone size: -
J gene: TRBJ1-1
V gene: TRBV18
D gene: -
CDR3 protein: CASSRAAGGGTEAFF
CDR3 DNA: TGTGCCAGCTCACGCGCGGCCGGTGGAGGGACTGAAGCTTTCTTT

clone size: -
J gene: TRBJ2-3
V gene: TRBV12-5
D gene: -
CDR3 protein: CASGFRRTSTDTQYF
CDR3 DNA: TGTGCTAGTGGTTTTAGGCGGACTAGCACAGATACGCAGTATTTT

clone size: -
J gene: TRBJ2-7
V gene: TRBV5-1
D gene: -
CDR3 protein: CASRPELSSYEQYF
CDR3 DNA: TGCGCCAGCAGGCCGGAGCTGAGCTCCTACGAGCAGTACTTC

clone size: -
J gene: TRBJ2-3
V gene: TRBV14
D gene: TRBD2
CDR3 protein: CASSQGVYRVAGDLTDTQYF
CDR3 DNA: TGTGCCAGCAGCCAAGGGGTTTATCGGGTAGCGGGGGACCTCACAGATACGCAGTATTTT

clone size: -
J gene: TRBJ1-1
V gene: TRBV7-6
D gene: -
CDR3 protein: CASSLSLGVGTEAFF
CDR3 DNA: TGTGCCAGCAGCTTATCGTTAGGGGTGGGGACTGAAGCTTTCTTT

clone size: -
J gene: TRBJ2-3
V gene: TRBV19
D gene: TRBD2
CDR3 protein: CASSMVFGRGSTDTQYF
CDR3 DNA: TGTGCCAGTAGTATGGTGTTCGGGCGGGGGAGCACAGATACGCAGTATTTT

clone size: -
J gene: TRBJ1-2
V gene: TRBV11-2
D gene: -
CDR3 protein: CASSLGGDGYTF
CDR3 DNA: TGTGCCAGCAGCTTAGGGGGCGATGGCTACACCTTC

clone size: -
J gene: TRBJ2-7
V gene: TRBV19
D gene: TRBD2
CDR3 protein: CASSVRGGQQYF
CDR3 DNA: TGTGCCAGTAGTGTCCGGGGGGGTCAGCAGTACTTC

clone size: -
J gene: TRBJ2-7
V gene: TRBV19
D gene: -
CDR3 protein: CASGQRASYEQYF
CDR3 DNA: TGTGCCAGCGGACAGAGGGCTTCCTACGAGCAGTACTTC

clone size: -
J gene: TRBJ2-1
V gene: TRBV15
D gene: -
CDR3 protein: CATSSPGYDEQFF
CDR3 DNA: TGTGCCACCAGCAGCCCAGGGTACGATGAGCAGTTCTTC

clone size: -
J gene: TRBJ1-2
V gene: TRBV20-1
D gene: -
CDR3 protein: CSANANGYTF
CDR3 DNA: TGCAGTGCCAACGCGAATGGCTACACCTTC

clone size: -
J gene: TRBJ2-1
V gene: TRBV19
D gene: -
CDR3 protein: CASSMWTPYNEQFF
CDR3 DNA: TGTGCCAGTAGTATGTGGACTCCCTACAATGAGCAGTTCTTC

clone size: -
J gene: TRBJ1-4
V gene: TRBV14
D gene: -
CDR3 protein: CASNSGPREKLFF
CDR3 DNA: TGTGCCAGCAACTCCGGCCCTAGGGAAAAACTGTTTTTT

clone size: -
J gene: TRBJ1-5
V gene: TRBV28
D gene: -
CDR3 protein: CASSSWQGLGGNQPQHF
CDR3 DNA: TGTGCCAGCAGTTCCTGGCAGGGCCTCGGTGGCAATCAGCCCCAGCATTTT

clone size: -
J gene: TRBJ1-2
V gene: TRBV9
D gene: -
CDR3 protein: CASSVAKAANYGYTF
CDR3 DNA: TGTGCCAGCAGCGTAGCTAAAGCCGCTAACTATGGCTACACCTTC

clone size: -
J gene: TRBJ2-1
V gene: TRBV9
D gene: TRBD2
CDR3 protein: CASSVVAGDRSEQFF
CDR3 DNA: TGTGCCAGCAGCGTAGTAGCGGGAGATCGTAGTGAGCAGTTCTTC

clone size: -
J gene: TRBJ1-2
V gene: TRBV7-9
D gene: -
CDR3 protein: CSSSSPNGNGYTF
CDR3 DNA: TGTTCCAGCAGCTCCCCCAACGGGAATGGCTACACCTTC

clone size: -
J gene: TRBJ2-1
V gene: TRBV29-1
D gene: -
CDR3 protein: CSGERHDNEQFF
CDR3 DNA: TGCAGCGGCGAACGTCATGACAATGAGCAGTTCTTC

clone size: -
J gene: TRBJ1-3
V gene: TRBV11-2
D gene: -
CDR3 protein: CASSSVGFLSGNTIYF
CDR3 DNA: TGTGCCAGCAGCTCCGTCGGGTTCCTCTCTGGAAACACCATATATTTT